The 25 T cell receptor beta chains below all came from one sample that was sequenced in a study of human T cells and chemical hapten exposure. TCRdb re-analysed the RACE reads in MiXCR, keeping a single row per CDR3 protein. The table includes around 80,000 distinct CDR3 sequences, over 6.5% detected once. Time point in this sample: healthy volunteer bleed at 6 weeks. Unfractionated whole blood yielded total RNA. The sample taken for sequencing was whole blood. These TCRs come from a male donor in good health. Some clones in this sample may be carry-over from other donors' samples.

The J gene is TRBJ1-1, the V gene TRBV7-8; 9 positions agree with TRBD1. Germline V lookup: CDR1 SGHVS, CDR2 FQNEAQ. V dropped 4 bases and J dropped 1; count of bases not matched to a gene: 13. CDR3 size: 18 residues. CDR3 DNA: TGTGCCAGCAGCTCAGTGAACACAGGGGGCGCGTCGAACACTGAAGCTTTCTTT. It translates to CASSSVNTGGASNTEAFF.

The V gene is TRBV20-1, the J gene TRBJ1-2, with D perhaps TRBD1 (5 bases). V lost 4 bases, J lost 8 bases, and 8 bases lay in between. This CDR3 spans 10 amino acids. Germline CDR1 and CDR2: DFQATT and SNEGSKA (reference sequence). In DNA form, the CDR3 reads TGCAGTGCTATTCACAGGGGCTACACCTTC. Protein: CSAIHRGYTF.

This clonotype came up many times. This chain uses TRBV7-2 with TRBJ2-7; D may be TRBD2 (5 bases). The CDR3 runs 14 residues. Looked up from germline, CDR1 is SGHTA and CDR2 is FQGNSA. Trimming left V 4 bases short and J 2 bases short, with 12 bases between. The CDR3 is CASSSRSTTYEQYF. CDR3 nucleotide sequence: TGTGCCAGCAGCTCCCGGTCGACTACCTACGAGCAGTACTTC.

The rearrangement uses TRBV10-3 and TRBJ1-5, with 9 bases fitting TRBD1. With V trimmed by 4 bases and J by 2 bases, 6 bases remained unmatched. This CDR3 comprises 16 residues. Germline assignment: CDR1 ENHRY and CDR2 SYGVKD. The CDR3 sequence is CAISVGQGPGNQPQHF. In DNA, the CDR3 is TGTGCCATCAGTGTGGGACAGGGCCCCGGCAATCAGCCCCAGCATTTT.

The chain is built from TRBV20-1 and TRBJ1-2, with TRBD1 matching over 7 bases. Germline CDR1 is DFQATT and CDR2 is SNEGSKA (reference sequence). The CDR3 sequence is 16 residues long. With V trimmed by 2 bases and J by 4 bases, 13 bases remained unmatched. CDR3 nucleotide sequence: TGCAGTGCTAGACGGACGCATAGGGACAGCATCTATGGCTACACCTTC. Encoded protein: CSARRTHRDSIYGYTF.

The sample holds a few counts of this clonotype. This rearrangement joins TRBV6-5 to TRBJ2-5, with no clear D. The V end lost 0 bases, the J end lost 5 bases, and 10 bases lay between the germline ends. CDR3 size: 14 residues. Per germline, CDR1 MNHEY and CDR2 SVGAGI. As DNA, the CDR3 is TGTGCCAGCAGTTACTCGAAGAGCAGGGAGACCCAGTACTTC. Encoded protein: CASSYSKSRETQYF.

This chain connects TRBV18 to TRBJ2-3; TRBD2 aligns across 8 bases. This CDR3 is 15 amino acids long. Germline V gives CDR1 KGHSH, CDR2 LQKENI. V trimming: 8 bases; J trimming: 4 bases; junction bases outside the gene matches: 11. CDR3 sequence: CASTSSTSVADTQYF. The CDR3 DNA follows: TGTGCCAGCACAAGCTCGACTAGCGTTGCAGATACGCAGTATTTT.

In its sample, this clonotype was seen a few times. J is TRBJ1-3 and V is TRBV7-9; 11 nucleotides line up with TRBD1. CDR3 size: 16 residues. V gave up 5 bases and J gave up 2 bases; unmatched junction bases: 5. Looked up from germline, CDR1 is SEHNR and CDR2 is FQNEAQ (reference sequence). The CDR3 loop reads CASSQPGQGAGNTIYF. The CDR3 DNA sequence: TGTGCCAGCAGCCAACCGGGACAGGGGGCTGGAAACACCATATATTTT. Drawing the rest from reference TRBV7-9 and TRBJ1-3, the complete variable domain is DTGVSQNPRHKITKRGQNVTFRCDPISEHNRLYWYRQTLGQGPEFLTYFQNEAQLEKSRLLSDRFSAERPKGSFSTLEIQRTEQGDSAMYLCASSQPGQGAGNTIYFGEGSWLTVV.

This clonotype was detected a few times. The chain joins TRBV6-2 or TRBV6-3 to TRBJ1-5; D unclear. The CDR3 has 14 amino acids. CDR1 is MNHEY and CDR2 is SVGEGT in the germline V gene. Trimming removed 4 bases at V and 6 bases at J, with 13 bases between. CDR3 sequence reads: CASSSYIKGQPQHF. In DNA, the CDR3 is TGTGCCAGCAGTTCGTACATAAAAGGTCAGCCCCAGCATTTT.

V is TRBV27 and J is TRBJ2-7; TRBD1 matches 10 bases. V shed 3 bases, J shed 7 bases, and the junction held 12 bases outside the gene matches. Per germline, CDR1 MNHEY and CDR2 SMNVEV (reference sequence). CDR3 length equals 16 residues. The CDR3 nucleotides read TGTGCCAGCAGTTTTGAGGGACAGGGGCCCTTGGGGGAGCAGTACTTC. It encodes CASSFEGQGPLGEQYF.

The rearrangement joins TRBV10-3 to TRBJ2-3, with 10 bases identical to TRBD2. CDR1 ENHRY and CDR2 SYGVKD come from the germline V gene. The CDR3 spans 18 residues. Trimming cost V 10 bases and J 0 bases; bases outside gene matches: 16. CDR3 nucleotide sequence: TGTGCCAGCGGTGGCCTACTAGCGGGGTTAACTAGCACAGATACGCAGTATTTT. Amino acids: CASGGLLAGLTSTDTQYF.

This clonotype was recorded at least ten times. This chain connects TRBV29-1 to TRBJ1-1; tentative D call: TRBD1 (5 bases). The length of the CDR3 is 13 residues. V lost 1 base and J 5 bases, leaving 11 bases between the germline ends. The germline gives CDR1 SQVTM, CDR2 ANQGSEA. This CDR3 is CSVEGQKKTEAFF. The CDR3 DNA reads as TGCAGCGTTGAAGGACAGAAGAAGACTGAAGCTTTCTTT.

This clonotype was picked up a small number of times. This chain connects TRBV20-1 to TRBJ2-1, with no clear D. This CDR3 contains 15 residues. Germline values: CDR1 DFQATT, CDR2 SNEGSKA (reference sequence). Between the trimmed V and J ends, which lost 1 base and 6 bases, there was a span of 16 bases. The CDR3 DNA follows: TGCAGTGCTAGAGGCCCCGCCCCGTCCCCCAATGAGCAGTTCTTC. It translates to CSARGPAPSPNEQFF.

The chain joins TRBV5-1 to TRBJ1-2; tentatively, D is TRBD1 (6 bases). The CDR3 loop spans 16 amino acids. Trimming left V 1 base short and J 7 bases short, with 20 bases between. Germline V CDR1 and CDR2: SGHRS, YFSETQ. The CDR3 is CASSLTPGHRTIGYTF. For the CDR3, the DNA is TGCGCCAGCAGCTTGACTCCGGGACACAGGACGATTGGCTACACCTTC.

A few counts support this clonotype. The CDR3 DNA reads TGTGCCAGCAGTTTACGGACGAACACTGAAGCTTTCTTT. Its translation: CASSLRTNTEAFF. This chain connects TRBV12-3 or TRBV12-4 to TRBJ1-1; D ambiguous. The V gene lost 2 bases and the J gene lost 1 base, with 5 bases spanning the gap. This CDR3 has 13 residues.

The rearrangement uses TRBV30 and TRBJ2-1, with 9 bases lining up with TRBD1. V trimming: 0 bases; J trimming: 7 bases; junction bases outside the gene matches: 1. Germline V lookup: CDR1 GTSNPN, CDR2 SVGIG (reference sequence). This CDR3 spans 13 amino acids. In DNA, the CDR3 is TGTGCCTGGAGTGTGGGACAGGGTAATGAGCAGTTCTTC. It encodes CAWSVGQGNEQFF.

The genes are TRBV4-3 and TRBJ2-1, with D unclear. The CDR3 is 16 residues long. CDR1 and CDR2 from the germline V gene are LGHNA and YSLEER. V lost 2 bases and J lost 0, with 11 bases in between. The DNA of the CDR3 is TGCGCCAGCAGCCAACTGGACGGAAGCTCCTACAATGAGCAGTTCTTC. Protein sequence: CASSQLDGSSYNEQFF.

This clonotype was counted a few times. This chain connects TRBV4-1 to TRBJ1-5; D not certain. This CDR3 contains 14 residues. Germline V lookup: CDR1 MGHRA, CDR2 YSYEKL. Trimming took 0 bases from V and 4 from J, leaving 7 bases between them. In DNA, the CDR3 is TGCGCCAGCAGCCAAGATCGGGGAAATCAGCCCCAGCATTTT. It is translated as CASSQDRGNQPQHF.

V and J are TRBV20-1 and TRBJ2-5, with 7 bases identical to TRBD1. Germline CDR1 reads DFQATT; CDR2 reads SNEGSKA (reference sequence). The length of the CDR3 is 12 residues. The CDR3 loop is CSVEGAQETQYF. The CDR3 nucleotides are TGCTCTGTTGAGGGGGCGCAAGAGACCCAGTACTTC.

This clonotype has only a few counts. The V and J genes are TRBV4-3 and TRBJ2-7; D is perhaps TRBD1 (6 bases). V lost 0 bases and J lost 6, with 15 bases in between. From germline, CDR1 is LGHNA and CDR2 YSLEER. The CDR3 is 15 amino acids. The CDR3, as DNA: TGCGCCAGCAGCCAAGATGTCAGGGGCCCCTTCGAGCAGTACTTC. Translated: CASSQDVRGPFEQYF.

The chain links TRBV18 to TRBJ2-5; D call uncertain. The length of the CDR3 is 15 residues. Germline loops: CDR1 KGHSH, CDR2 LQKENI. V dropped 0 bases and J dropped 1 base, with 9 bases sitting between them. This chain's CDR3 is CASSPPRVPQETQYF. CDR3 DNA: TGTGCCAGCTCACCACCAAGGGTTCCCCAAGAGACCCAGTACTTC.

In its sample, this clonotype was seen a few times. The chain joins TRBV4-3 to TRBJ2-3; D is ambiguous. This CDR3 is 14 amino acids long. V was clipped by 0 bases and J by 10 bases, with 14 bases between them. CDR1 is LGHNA, CDR2 YSLEER, per germline. CDR3 protein: CASSQETLARAQYF. CDR3 in DNA: TGCGCCAGCAGCCAAGAGACTTTGGCCCGGGCGCAGTATTTT.

This clonotype was seen a single time. The chain is built from TRBV7-9 and TRBJ1-1; TRBD1 might be the D (6 bases). CDR1 is SEHNR and CDR2 is FQNEAQ in the germline V gene (reference sequence). CDR3 length equals 15 residues. V lost 7 bases and J lost 5, with 20 bases in between. The CDR3 bases are TGTGCCAGCACATTGGGGGCGGGCGCGGGGACTGAAGCTTTCTTT. Protein: CASTLGAGAGTEAFF.

V gene TRBV27 combines with J gene TRBJ1-5; 8 nucleotides agree with TRBD1. Germline CDR1 is MNHEY and CDR2 is SMNVEV (reference sequence). This CDR3 region has 14 residues. With V trimmed by 2 bases and J by 5 bases, 2 bases remained unmatched. The CDR3 nucleotides are TGTGCCAGCAGTTTACAGGGGGCTTATCAGCCCCAGCATTTT. Amino acid sequence: CASSLQGAYQPQHF.

This clonotype has only a few counts. This chain connects TRBV4-1 to TRBJ2-3; D may match TRBD1 or TRBD2 (5 bases each). V was clipped by 4 bases and J by 7 bases, with 12 bases between them. Germline loops: CDR1 MGHRA, CDR2 YSYEKL. The CDR3 contains 13 residues. Here the CDR3 DNA reads TGCGCCAGCAGCCGCCAAGGGACCAATACGCAGTATTTT. It encodes CASSRQGTNTQYF.